The TCR beta chain under discussion was sequenced for a study of cytomegalovirus exposure and HLA in healthy donors. Findings and limits, study-wide: Per a later analysis, fewer than 20,000 TCR beta sequences showed association with HLA alleles at 0.05 false discovery rate.

This clone occurred a few times. The antigen remains undetermined. Amplification used 60 Vbeta primers and 13 Jbeta primers. Profiling relied on immunoSEQ multiplex PCR, and the TCRdb table lists in-frame clones only, not all of them. The sample lists 150,000 to 200,000 clones; roughly 80% were seen once. V was shortened by 5 bases and J by 0 bases, with 6 bases between the two germline ends. The V gene's germline CDR1 is SGHDT and CDR2 YYEEEE. There are 12 residues in the CDR3. The sequenced sample was PBMCs. The TCR sequence derives from a woman aged 35 to 49 in good health and CMV-seropositive. The J gene is TRBJ2-7, the V gene TRBV5-6, with TRBD1 as a possible D gene (6 bases). CDR3 sequence: CASRQGSYEQYF. The DNA of the CDR3 is TGTGCCAGCAGACAGGGCTCCTACGAGCAGTACTTC.